Ten or more counts support the clone carrying this T cell receptor beta chain. Antigen: not known. These data belong to a study of T-cell memory formation after mild COVID-19. Study-level information: Clustering of TCRs was largely donor specific.

Study results and limitations: Clones that contracted from day 15 to 85 had balanced CD4/CD8; later expanders were CD4+ biased. A second wave of clones peaked on day 37, and their SARS-CoV-2 specificity went unconfirmed.

The authors produced TCR alpha and TCR beta cDNA libraries with sample barcodes and UMIs by 5'RACE using constant-segment primers. TCRdb ran MiXCR on the 5' RACE reads and lists one entry per CDR3 protein. The repertoire holds roughly 200,000 distinct CDR3 sequences, approximately 10% seen once, with roughly 4% in the top ten. Germline loops: CDR1 SGDLS, CDR2 YYNGEE. This CDR3 region has 19 residues. Trimming removed 4 bases at V and 0 bases at J, with 23 bases between. The clonotype originates from a man younger than 30 who had mild COVID-19 (a few samples of this study predate the infection). Cell type and time point are not known. Sequencing was performed on PBMCs or a T cell subset sorted from them (not recorded which). The V and J genes are TRBV9 and TRBJ1-5, with D possibly matching TRBD1 (6 bases). The CDR3 sequence: CASSPRPRGRGDSNQPQHF. The CDR3 nucleotides are TGTGCCAGCAGCCCCCGTCCAAGGGGGAGGGGGGATAGCAATCAGCCCCAGCATTTT.